This T cell receptor (beta chain) was sequenced in a study of T cells after yellow fever vaccination. Study-level findings and limits: Subsequent to the booster, the majority of primary-vaccination clones reappeared (96% CD4, approximately 90% CD8). Within FACS-sorted repertoires, abundant clonotypes contaminating from the bulk population could be present.

Looked up from germline, CDR1 is DFQATT and CDR2 is SNEGSKA (reference sequence). This CDR3 comprises 13 residues. The ends were cut back, 3 bases at V and 1 base at J, with 9 bases in the middle. The table lists this clonotype with many counts. Its matching antigen is unknown. TCR cDNA, made by 5'RACE template switching, carried an added universal primer site and UMIs. TCRdb independently ran MiXCR on the 5' RACE reads; one entry per CDR3 protein. The data show a few hundred thousand distinct CDR3 sequences, approximately 4% seen once. Material: PBMCs, obtained 5 days after the yellow fever booster vaccination. This sequence joins TRBV20-1 and TRBJ1-1, with D hard to call. The sequence was obtained from a man younger than 30 who received the YFV17D yellow fever vaccine. CDR3 residues: CSARTLGNTEAFF. The DNA of the CDR3 is TGCAGTGCTAGGACCTTGGGGAACACTGAAGCTTTCTTT.